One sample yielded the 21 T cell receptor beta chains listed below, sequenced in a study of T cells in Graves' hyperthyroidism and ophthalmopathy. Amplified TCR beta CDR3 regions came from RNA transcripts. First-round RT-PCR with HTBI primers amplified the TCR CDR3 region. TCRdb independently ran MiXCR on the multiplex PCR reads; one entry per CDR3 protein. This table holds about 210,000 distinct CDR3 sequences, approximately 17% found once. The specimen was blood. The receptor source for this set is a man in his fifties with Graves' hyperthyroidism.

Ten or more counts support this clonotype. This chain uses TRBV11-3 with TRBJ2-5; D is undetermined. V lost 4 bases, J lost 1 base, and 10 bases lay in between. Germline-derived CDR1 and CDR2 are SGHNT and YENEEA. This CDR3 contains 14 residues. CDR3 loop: CASSSTLRQETQYF. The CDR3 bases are TGTGCCAGCAGCTCCACACTCCGCCAAGAGACCCAGTACTTC.

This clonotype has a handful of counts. CDR3 amino acids: CASSLAPRGGNEQFF. DNA of the CDR3: TGTGCCAGCAGCTTAGCGCCTAGGGGCGGCAATGAGCAGTTCTTC. The chain uses TRBV7-2 and TRBJ2-1; a possible D gene is TRBD1 (5 bases). Per germline, CDR1 SGHTA and CDR2 FQGNSA. The CDR3 covers 15 residues. V was shortened by 0 bases and J by 6 bases, with 12 bases between the two germline ends.

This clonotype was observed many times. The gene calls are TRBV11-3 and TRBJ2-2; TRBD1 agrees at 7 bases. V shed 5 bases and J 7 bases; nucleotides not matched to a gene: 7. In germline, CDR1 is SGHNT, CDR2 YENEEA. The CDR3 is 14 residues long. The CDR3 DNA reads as TGTGCCAGCAGCCAGACAGGGCTCGGCGGGGAGCTGTTTTTT. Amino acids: CASSQTGLGGELFF.

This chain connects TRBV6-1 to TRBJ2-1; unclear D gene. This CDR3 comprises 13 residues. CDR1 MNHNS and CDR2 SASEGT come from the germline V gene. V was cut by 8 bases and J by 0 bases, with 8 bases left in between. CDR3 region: CASGVNSYNEQFF. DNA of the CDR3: TGTGCCAGCGGGGTTAACTCCTACAATGAGCAGTTCTTC.

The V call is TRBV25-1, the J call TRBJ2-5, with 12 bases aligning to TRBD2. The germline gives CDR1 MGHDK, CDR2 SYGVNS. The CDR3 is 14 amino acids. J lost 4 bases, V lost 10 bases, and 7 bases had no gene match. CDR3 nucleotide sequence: TGTGCCACCCGGACTAGCGGGAAGGGAGAGACCCAGTACTTC. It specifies CATRTSGKGETQYF.

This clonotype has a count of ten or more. The DNA of the CDR3 is TGTGCTAGTGGTTTGGTACTGGCAGGGACCCTCCGCCATGAGCAGTTCTTC. Translation: CASGLVLAGTLRHEQFF. This rearrangement joins TRBV12-5 to TRBJ2-1; D might be TRBD1 or TRBD2, each matching 5 bases. This CDR3 contains 17 residues. Germline lookup yields CDR1 LGHNT and CDR2 FRNRAP. The V end lost 0 bases, the J end lost 8 bases, and 20 bases lay between the germline ends.

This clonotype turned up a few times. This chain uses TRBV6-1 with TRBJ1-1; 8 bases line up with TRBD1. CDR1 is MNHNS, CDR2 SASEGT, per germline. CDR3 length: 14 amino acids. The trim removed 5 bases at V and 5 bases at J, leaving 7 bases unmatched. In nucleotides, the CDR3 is TGTGCCAGCAGTACTGACAGGGGCGGGACTGAAGCTTTCTTT. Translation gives CASSTDRGGTEAFF.

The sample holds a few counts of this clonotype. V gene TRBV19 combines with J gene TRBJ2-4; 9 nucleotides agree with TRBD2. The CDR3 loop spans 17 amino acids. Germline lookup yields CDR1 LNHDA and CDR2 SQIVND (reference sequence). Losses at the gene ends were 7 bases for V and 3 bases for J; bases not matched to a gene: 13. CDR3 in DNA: TGTGCCAGTAAAGTGGTAGGACTAGCGTCAAGCAAAAACATTCAGTACTTC. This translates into CASKVVGLASSKNIQYF.

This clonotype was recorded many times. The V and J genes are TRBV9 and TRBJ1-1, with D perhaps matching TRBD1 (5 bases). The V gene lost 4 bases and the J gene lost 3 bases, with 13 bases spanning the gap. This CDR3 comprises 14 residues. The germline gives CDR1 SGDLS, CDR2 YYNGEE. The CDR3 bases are TGTGCCAGCAGCCCGGGGGGTACGGACACTGAAGCTTTCTTT. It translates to CASSPGGTDTEAFF.

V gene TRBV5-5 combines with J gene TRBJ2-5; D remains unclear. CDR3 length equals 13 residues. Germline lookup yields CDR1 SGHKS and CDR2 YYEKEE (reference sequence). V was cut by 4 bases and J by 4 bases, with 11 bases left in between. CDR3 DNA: TGTGCCAGCAGCCTTATCTCGGGAGAGACCCAGTACTTC. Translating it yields CASSLISGETQYF.

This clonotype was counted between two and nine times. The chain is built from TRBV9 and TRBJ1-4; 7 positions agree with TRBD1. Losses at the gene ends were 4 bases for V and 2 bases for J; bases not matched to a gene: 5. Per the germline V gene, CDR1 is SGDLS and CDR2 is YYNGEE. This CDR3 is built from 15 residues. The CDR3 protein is CASSLQGRTNEKLFF. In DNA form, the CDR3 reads TGTGCCAGCAGCCTACAGGGGAGGACTAATGAAAAACTGTTTTTT.

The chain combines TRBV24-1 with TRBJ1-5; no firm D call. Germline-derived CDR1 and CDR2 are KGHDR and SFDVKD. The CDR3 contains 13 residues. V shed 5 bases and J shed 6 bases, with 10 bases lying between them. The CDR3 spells CATSVGEGQPQHF. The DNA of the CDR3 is TGTGCCACCAGTGTGGGAGAGGGTCAGCCCCAGCATTTT.

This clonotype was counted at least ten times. The CDR3 loop reads CAISPGTSGGGTDTQYF. The CDR3 DNA reads as TGTGCCATCAGCCCCGGGACTAGCGGAGGGGGCACAGATACGCAGTATTTT. This chain links TRBV10-3 with TRBJ2-3, with 11 bases matching TRBD2. This CDR3 is 17 amino acids long. Looked up from germline, CDR1 is ENHRY and CDR2 is SYGVKD. V gave up 6 bases and J gave up 1 base; unmatched junction bases: 9.

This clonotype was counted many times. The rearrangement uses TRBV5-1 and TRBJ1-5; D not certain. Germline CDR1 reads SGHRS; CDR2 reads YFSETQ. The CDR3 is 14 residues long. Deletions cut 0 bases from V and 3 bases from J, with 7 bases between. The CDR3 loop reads CASSLAGTNQPQHF. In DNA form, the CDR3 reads TGCGCCAGCAGCTTGGCTGGAACCAATCAGCCCCAGCATTTT.

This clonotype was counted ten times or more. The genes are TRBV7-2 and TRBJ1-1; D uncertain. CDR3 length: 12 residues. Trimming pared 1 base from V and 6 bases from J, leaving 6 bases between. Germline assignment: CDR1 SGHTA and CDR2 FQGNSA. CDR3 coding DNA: TGTGCCAGCAGCTTAGGGGCTGCTGAAGCTTTCTTT. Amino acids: CASSLGAAEAFF.

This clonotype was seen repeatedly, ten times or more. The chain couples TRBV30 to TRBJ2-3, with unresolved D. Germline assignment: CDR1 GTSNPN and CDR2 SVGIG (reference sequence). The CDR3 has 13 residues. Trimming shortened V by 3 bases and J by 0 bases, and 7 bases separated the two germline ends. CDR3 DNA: TGTGCCTGGAGCCAGGACAGCACAGATACGCAGTATTTT. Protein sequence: CAWSQDSTDTQYF.

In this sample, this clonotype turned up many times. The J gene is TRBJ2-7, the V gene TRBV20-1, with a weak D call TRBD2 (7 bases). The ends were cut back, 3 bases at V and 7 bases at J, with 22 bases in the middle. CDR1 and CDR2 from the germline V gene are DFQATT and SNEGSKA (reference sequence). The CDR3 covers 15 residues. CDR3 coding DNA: TGCAGTGCTAGGGGTAGCGGGCAGGGGCCGGTGGAGCAGTACTTC. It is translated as CSARGSGQGPVEQYF.

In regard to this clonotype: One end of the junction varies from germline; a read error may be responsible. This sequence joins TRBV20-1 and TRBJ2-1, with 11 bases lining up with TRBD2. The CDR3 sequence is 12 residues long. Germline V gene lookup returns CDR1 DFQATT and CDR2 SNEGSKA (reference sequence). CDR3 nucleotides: TGCAGTGCTAGTCTAGCGGGAGGTGGCGGAATCTTC. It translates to CSASLAGGGGIF.

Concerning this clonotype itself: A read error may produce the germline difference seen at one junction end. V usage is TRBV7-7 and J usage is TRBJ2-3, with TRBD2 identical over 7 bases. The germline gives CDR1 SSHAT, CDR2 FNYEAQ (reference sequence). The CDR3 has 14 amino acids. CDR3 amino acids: CASSLSSSGGPQYF. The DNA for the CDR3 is TGTGCTAGCAGCTTATCGAGTTCGGGGGGACCGCAGTATTTT.

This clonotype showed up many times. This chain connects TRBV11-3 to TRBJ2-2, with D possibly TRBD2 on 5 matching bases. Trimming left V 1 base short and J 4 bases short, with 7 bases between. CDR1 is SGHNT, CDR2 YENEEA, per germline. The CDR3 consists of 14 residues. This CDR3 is CASSLVRGTGELFF. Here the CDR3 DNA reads TGTGCCAGCAGCTTAGTCCGGGGCACCGGGGAGCTGTTTTTT.

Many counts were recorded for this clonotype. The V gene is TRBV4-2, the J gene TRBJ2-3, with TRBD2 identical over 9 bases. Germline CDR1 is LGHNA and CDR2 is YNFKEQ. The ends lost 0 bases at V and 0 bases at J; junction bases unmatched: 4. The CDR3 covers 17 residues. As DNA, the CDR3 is TGTGCCAGCAGCCAAGATGGACTAGCGCTAAGCACAGATACGCAGTATTTT. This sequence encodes CASSQDGLALSTDTQYF.